This T cell receptor beta chain was sequenced for a study of T cell responses to AZD1222 COVID-19 vaccine. CDR3 size: 15 residues. Germline lookup yields CDR1 MNHEY and CDR2 SVGAGI. J lost 6 bases, V lost 2 bases, and 4 bases had no gene match. Clones were sequenced by immunoSEQ multiplex PCR, and TCRdb holds only the in-frame ones, with some missing. The data show approximately 170,000 clones, around 88% seen once. Source: peripheral blood, taken 28 days after the second AZD1222 dose. This chain connects TRBV6-5 to TRBJ2-2, with 9 nucleotides matching TRBD2. The sequence was collected from an adult who received the AZD1222 COVID-19 vaccine. The CDR3 spells CASSYVAGGPGELFF. DNA of the CDR3: TGTGCCAGCAGTTACGTTGCGGGGGGGCCCGGGGAGCTGTTTTTT.